These T cell receptor beta chains were read from a single sample in a study of PD-1 blockade in classical Hodgkin lymphoma. Data came from immunoSEQ multiplex PCR; TCRdb stores just in-frame clones and leaves some out. The profile shows about 86,000 clones, about nine tenths of them singletons. Sequences were derived from peripheral blood mononuclear cells (PBMCs), sampled at baseline. These receptors were collected from a human donor with classical Hodgkin lymphoma. Both conserved end residues are part of each CDR3. The D gene is left open where the match is weak. Expanded clones get a size class; other rows say once, few or many, or leave the size out.

TRBV30	NA	TRBJ1-1	NA	CAGRRAREAFF	TGTGCCGGAAGAAGGGCTCGTGAAGCTTTCTTT
TRBV7-2	once	TRBJ1-1	NA	CASSPRTEAFF	TGTGCCAGCAGCCCGCGTACTGAAGCTTTCTTT
TRBV30	once	TRBJ2-2	NA	CARRFANTGELFF	TGTGCCCGGAGGTTCGCGAACACCGGGGAGCTGTTTTTT
TRBV4-1	NA	TRBJ2-7	TRBD2	CASSQGLASYEQYF	TGCGCCAGCAGCCAGGGACTAGCGTCCTACGAGCAGTACTTC
TRBV18	NA	TRBJ2-2	NA	CASSSRPGVLFF	TGTGCCAGCTCAAGCCGGCCGGGTGTGCTGTTTTTT
TRBV27	NA	TRBJ2-1	NA	CASSFYIPFMSSYNEQFF	TGTGCCAGCAGTTTCTATATTCCGTTCATGAGCTCCTACAATGAGCAGTTCTTC
TRBV5-1	few	TRBJ1-2	TRBD1	CASSFGTGGYGYTF	TGCGCCAGCAGCTTCGGCACAGGGGGCTATGGCTACACCTTC
TRBV5-4	NA	TRBJ2-5	NA	CASSLAKETQYF	TGTGCCAGCAGCTTGGCCAAGGAGACCCAGTACTTC
TRBV10-1	NA	TRBJ1-1	NA	CASSVDRRGGNTEAFF	TGCGCCAGCAGTGTTGACAGGCGAGGGGGAAACACTGAAGCTTTCTTT
TRBV4-1	NA	TRBJ2-7	NA	CASSQDTSGVGGLKYF	TGCGCCAGCAGCCAAGACACCTCAGGGGTAGGGGGTTTGAAGTACTTC
TRBV28	once	TRBJ2-7	NA	CASTPFRAAYEQYF	TGTGCCAGCACCCCGTTCCGAGCAGCCTACGAGCAGTACTTC
TRBV6-5	NA	TRBJ1-1	NA	CASSNSRAEAFF	TGTGCCAGCAGTAATAGTCGGGCTGAAGCTTTCTTT
TRBV4-2	NA	TRBJ1-4	NA	CASSQDLAPKREKLFF	TGTGCCAGCAGCCAAGATTTGGCACCCAAACGGGAAAAACTGTTTTTT
TRBV9	NA	TRBJ2-1	TRBD1	CASSRLDRGYNEQFF	TGTGCCAGCAGCAGACTGGACAGGGGTTACAATGAGCAGTTCTTC
TRBV10-2	NA	TRBJ2-2	NA	CASRPPGQRGELFF	TGCGCCAGCAGACCTCCGGGGCAAAGGGGGGAGCTGTTTTTT
TRBV11-2	once	TRBJ2-1	TRBD2	CASSFSGGAYNEQFF	TGTGCCAGCAGCTTTAGCGGGGGGGCATACAATGAGCAGTTCTTC
TRBV4-3	once	TRBJ1-2	NA	CASSQAMGGRDYGYTF	TGCGCCAGCAGCCAAGCGATGGGCGGGAGGGACTATGGCTACACCTTC
TRBV6-5	once	TRBJ1-1	TRBD1	CASSSLGQGAFF	TGTGCCAGCAGTAGTCTCGGACAGGGGGCTTTCTTT
TRBV19	NA	TRBJ1-1	NA	CASKLAGMNTEAFF	TGTGCCAGTAAATTGGCAGGGATGAACACTGAAGCTTTCTTT
TRBV19	NA	TRBJ1-3	NA	CASREQGNTIYF	TGTGCCAGTAGGGAGCAGGGAAACACCATATATTTT
TRBV15	NA	TRBJ2-1	NA	CATSRDVDGTGLF	TGTGCCACCAGCAGAGATGTGGACGGTACGGGCCTCTTC
TRBV27	NA	TRBJ2-1	TRBD2	CASSSTSGSWDEQFF	TGTGCCAGCAGTTCCACTAGCGGGAGCTGGGATGAGCAGTTCTTC
TRBV28	NA	TRBJ2-7	TRBD1	CASKRRDRGSEQYF	TGTGCCAGCAAGCGCCGGGACAGGGGTTCCGAGCAGTACTTC
TRBV2	once	TRBJ1-1	NA	CASSPTGGGGTEAFF	TGTGCCAGCAGCCCGACAGGCGGGGGAGGTACTGAAGCTTTCTTT
TRBV6-5	NA	TRBJ2-7	NA	CASSYSTRVGNEQYF	TGTGCCAGCAGTTACTCGACAAGGGTTGGGAACGAGCAGTACTTC
TRBV4-1	NA	TRBJ2-7	NA	CASSQVTLARYEQYF	TGCGCCAGCAGCCAGGTAACTCTAGCGAGATACGAGCAGTACTTC
TRBV5-1	NA	TRBJ2-1	NA	CASSLGGSSNEQFF	TGCGCCAGCAGCTTGGGAGGGAGTTCGAATGAGCAGTTCTTC
TRBV28	once	TRBJ1-3	NA	CASSYGGGPAGNTIYF	TGTGCCAGCAGTTATGGTGGGGGGCCGGCTGGAAACACCATATATTTT
TRBV19	NA	TRBJ2-7	NA	CASSTSGTAGHEQYF	TGTGCCAGTAGTACTTCCGGGACGGCGGGGCACGAGCAGTACTTC
TRBV5-3	NA	TRBJ2-2	NA	CARSYESGTGELFF	TGTGCCAGAAGTTATGAGTCGGGGACCGGGGAGCTGTTTTTT
TRBV20-1	NA	TRBJ2-5	NA	CSARRVETQYF	TGCAGTGCCCGAAGGGTAGAGACCCAGTACTTC
TRBV2	NA	TRBJ1-5	TRBD1	CASSEGGQVSRPQHF	TGTGCCAGCAGTGAAGGGGGACAGGTCTCGCGGCCCCAGCATTTT
TRBV18	once	TRBJ2-3	TRBD1	CASSPGTGIDTQYF	TGTGCCAGCTCACCTGGGACAGGGATAGATACGCAGTATTTT
TRBV19	once	TRBJ1-5	NA	CASSISGGISNQPQHF	TGTGCCAGTAGTATATCTGGAGGGATTAGCAATCAGCCCCAGCATTTT
TRBV2	NA	TRBJ2-3	TRBD2	CASSHLGLAGDAAQYF	TGTGCCAGCTCACACCTGGGACTAGCGGGAGATGCGGCGCAGTATTTT
TRBV7-2	NA	TRBJ2-1	TRBD2	CASSLGGLARNNEQFF	TGTGCCAGCAGCTTAGGCGGACTAGCGAGAAACAATGAGCAGTTCTTC
TRBV21-1	NA	TRBJ2-2	NA	CAFPGPVNTGELFF	TGTGCCTTCCCGGGACCAGTGAACACCGGGGAGCTGTTTTTT
TRBV18	NA	TRBJ2-3	TRBD1	CASSPPVLQGPDTQYF	TGTGCCAGCTCACCACCCGTTCTACAGGGGCCAGATACGCAGTATTTT
TRBV5-6	NA	TRBJ2-1	TRBD2	CASSLVAGRRNEQFF	TGTGCCAGCAGCTTGGTAGCGGGGCGTAGGAATGAGCAGTTCTTC
TRBV5-5	NA	TRBJ1-4	NA	CASSPLGEGEKLFF	TGTGCCAGCAGCCCACTGGGGGAAGGGGAAAAACTGTTTTTT
TRBV30	NA	TRBJ1-2	NA	CAWSVSTAGGYTF	TGTGCCTGGAGTGTAAGTACGGCAGGAGGCTACACCTTC
TRBV7-2	NA	TRBJ2-3	NA	CASSIGGRDTQYF	TGTGCCAGCAGCATAGGCGGAAGGGATACGCAGTATTTT
TRBV28	few	TRBJ1-5	NA	CASRTSLQINQPQHF	TGTGCCAGCAGGACGAGCCTGCAGATCAATCAGCCCCAGCATTTT
TRBV18	NA	TRBJ2-7	TRBD2	CASSPPLLSGGTPEQYF	TGTGCCAGCTCACCGCCCTTACTAAGCGGGGGGACCCCAGAGCAGTACTTC